Following are 19 T cell receptor beta chains from one sample sequenced in a study of blood T cell repertoires in COVID-19. Assay: immunoSEQ multiplex PCR; the TCRdb copy retains only in-frame clones and omits some. The sample includes 150,000 to 200,000 clones, 79% of them seen just once. The sequenced material came from peripheral blood. Source of these receptors: a man aged 55 to 70 with active or convalescent COVID-19.

The rearrangement links TRBV5-4 to TRBJ2-3, with D possibly being TRBD2 (6 bases). V was pared by 3 bases and J by 0 bases, with 11 bases between. The CDR3 spans 15 residues. The germline gives CDR1 SGHNT, CDR2 YYREEE (reference sequence). The CDR3 nucleotides are TGTGCCAGCAGCTGGAGGGCACCGAGCACAGATACGCAGTATTTT. Translation gives CASSWRAPSTDTQYF.

The table lists this clone with a few counts. The chain is built from TRBV18 and TRBJ2-1, with 8 bases identical to TRBD1. This CDR3 has 15 amino acids. Germline values: CDR1 KGHSH, CDR2 LQKENI. V dropped 6 bases and J dropped 6; count of bases not matched to a gene: 10. The CDR3 is CASSAQGGNRNEQFF. Here the CDR3 DNA reads TGTGCCAGCTCGGCACAGGGGGGCAATCGCAATGAGCAGTTCTTC.

This chain links TRBV12-3 or TRBV12-4 with TRBJ2-1; 9 nucleotides match TRBD2. V lost 5 bases, J lost 9 bases, and 5 bases stayed unmatched. The CDR3 runs 13 residues. In DNA form, the CDR3 reads TGTGCCAGCAGTCAGAATAGCGGGAGTGAGCAGTTCTTC. Protein sequence: CASSQNSGSEQFF.

The CDR3 DNA reads TGTGCCAGCAGCCAAGCCCCCCTAGCGGGATTGTCTTATGGCACAGATACGCAGTATTTT. Protein product: CASSQAPLAGLSYGTDTQYF. The rearrangement links TRBV14 to TRBJ2-3; TRBD2 aligns across 9 bases. Germline CDR1 reads SGHDN; CDR2 reads FVKESK. The J segment lost 1 base and the V segment lost 1 base, leaving 15 bases of the junction unmatched. This CDR3 spans 20 amino acids.

The chain has TRBV7-2 and TRBJ2-3, with TRBD2 identical over 11 bases. CDR3 length: 17 amino acids. The germline V gene encodes CDR1 SGHTA and CDR2 FQGNSA. The trim removed 5 bases at V and 3 bases at J, leaving 10 bases unmatched. CDR3 amino acids: CASSAPTSGEATDTQYF. In DNA form, the CDR3 reads TGTGCCAGCAGCGCCCCGACTAGCGGGGAAGCAACAGATACGCAGTATTTT.

This chain joins TRBV6-5 and TRBJ1-5; perhaps TRBD1 as D (5 bases). V shed 7 bases and J shed 4 bases, with 17 bases lying between them. The CDR3 runs to 15 residues. Germline V gene data show CDR1 as MNHEY and CDR2 as SVGAGI. Here the CDR3 reads CASILRGVDNQPQHF. The CDR3 coding sequence is TGTGCCAGCATCCTGCGGGGGGTCGATAATCAGCCCCAGCATTTT.

The rearrangement joins TRBV5-1 to TRBJ1-2; tentatively, D is TRBD1 (5 bases). CDR3 size: 13 residues. V was cut by 0 bases and J by 2 bases, with 5 bases left in between. The germline CDR1 and CDR2 sequences are SGHRS and YFSETQ. The DNA for the CDR3 is TGCGCCAGCAGCTTGGAGGGGAACTATGGCTACACCTTC. It translates to CASSLEGNYGYTF.

This clone has just one count. The chain uses TRBV28 and TRBJ2-7; 9 bases are shared with TRBD2. The V and J ends lost 5 bases and 0 bases, in that order; junction bases with no gene match: 5. Per germline, CDR1 MDHEN and CDR2 SYDVKM. The CDR3 runs 15 residues. CDR3 loop: CASSNPGLASYEQYF. DNA of the CDR3: TGTGCCAGCAGTAATCCGGGACTAGCCTCCTACGAGCAGTACTTC.

The CDR3 coding sequence is TGTGCCAGCAGCTTGTACTCTCTCTCGGGCACCGGGGAGCTGTTTTTT. Protein product: CASSLYSLSGTGELFF. V gene TRBV5-8 combines with J gene TRBJ2-2, with D uncertain. Trimming took 1 base from V and 4 from J, leaving 14 bases between them. From germline, CDR1 is SGHTS and CDR2 YDEGEE. The CDR3 is 16 amino acids.

CDR3 DNA: TGTGCCAGCTCACCAGCGGGAGGGCCGAGGGAGCAGTACTTC. The encoded protein is CASSPAGGPREQYF. This chain joins TRBV18 and TRBJ2-7, with 9 bases aligning to TRBD2. The germline V gene has CDR1 KGHSH and CDR2 LQKENI. The V and J ends lost 2 bases and 7 bases, in that order; junction bases with no gene match: 6. This CDR3 spans 14 amino acids.

The V call is TRBV2, the J call TRBJ2-7; possible D gene TRBD1, 6 bases. V lost 5 bases and J 6 bases, leaving 17 bases between the germline ends. Germline V gene lookup returns CDR1 SNHLY and CDR2 FYNNEI. The length of the CDR3 is 14 residues. Here the CDR3 DNA reads TGTGCCAGCAGTCTCCTTACGCAGGGGACCGAGCAGTACTTC. Translation: CASSLLTQGTEQYF.

The gene calls are TRBV12-5 and TRBJ1-1; D unclear. V shed 3 bases and J shed 5 bases, with 7 bases lying between them. The CDR3 has 12 residues. Looked up from germline, CDR1 is LGHNT and CDR2 is FRNRAP. The chain's CDR3 is CASGLEGTEAFF. CDR3 DNA: TGTGCTAGTGGTTTAGAGGGAACTGAAGCTTTCTTT. The full variable domain, its missing parts supplied by reference TRBV12-5 and TRBJ1-1, is DARVTQTPRHKVTEMGQEVTMRCQPILGHNTVFWYRQTMMQGLELLAYFRNRAPLDDSGMPKDRFSAEMPDATLATLKIQPSEPRDSAVYFCASGLEGTEAFFGQGTRLTVV.

The V gene is TRBV6-2 or TRBV6-3, the J gene TRBJ2-7; the match to TRBD2 covers 8 bases. From germline, CDR1 is MNHEY and CDR2 SVGEGT. This CDR3 is 15 amino acids long. With V trimmed by 6 bases and J by 0 bases, 7 bases remained unmatched. CDR3 coding DNA: TGTGCCAGCAGCCGGGGGGGGGTGCCCTCCTACGAGCAGTACTTC. It encodes CASSRGGVPSYEQYF.

This clone showed up just a few times. Here the CDR3 reads CASSAGDSSYNEQFF. The CDR3 DNA sequence: TGTGCCAGCAGCGCCGGGGATAGCTCCTACAATGAGCAGTTCTTC. The gene calls are TRBV6-5 and TRBJ2-1; possibly TRBD2 for D (5 bases). V lost 6 bases and J lost 0, with 12 bases in between. Germline V gene data show CDR1 as MNHEY and CDR2 as SVGAGI. The CDR3 consists of 15 residues.

This chain links TRBV19 with TRBJ1-4; the D gene is possibly TRBD1 (5 bases). The CDR3 length is 15 residues. The germline gives CDR1 LNHDA, CDR2 SQIVND (reference sequence). The germline V and J ends were trimmed by 6 bases and 10 bases, with 21 bases remaining between them. The CDR3 sequence is CASSPAGPGGGKLFF. The CDR3 nucleotides are TGTGCCAGTAGCCCAGCCGGGCCCGGCGGGGGAAAACTGTTTTTT.

V usage is TRBV28 and J usage is TRBJ1-5; no clear D. V was pared by 3 bases and J by 5 bases, with 14 bases between. The CDR3 is 15 amino acids. The germline CDR1 and CDR2 sequences are MDHEN and SYDVKM. CDR3 sequence: CASSFRRELDQPQHF. The CDR3, as DNA: TGTGCCAGCAGTTTCCGACGGGAACTTGATCAGCCCCAGCATTTT.

The chain is built from TRBV28 and TRBJ1-5; D gene uncertain. This CDR3 is 12 amino acids long. The germline V gene has CDR1 MDHEN and CDR2 SYDVKM. V was cut by 7 bases and J by 9 bases, with 13 bases left in between. The CDR3 region is CASKLRSSPQHF. The CDR3 DNA sequence: TGTGCCAGCAAACTGCGGTCGTCGCCCCAGCATTTT.

The chain links TRBV7-2 to TRBJ2-7, with D possibly matching TRBD1 (5 bases). Trimming cost V 0 bases and J 4 bases, with 10 bases left between them. Germline assignment: CDR1 SGHTA and CDR2 FQGNSA. CDR3 length equals 14 residues. The CDR3 DNA reads TGTGCCAGCAGCTTAGCCGCCAGACAGTACGAGCAGTACTTC. It is translated as CASSLAARQYEQYF. Combining the CDR3 with reference TRBV7-2 and TRBJ2-7 gives the whole variable domain GAGVSQSPSNKVTEKGKDVELRCDPISGHTALYWYRQSLGQGLEFLIYFQGNSAPDKSGLPSDRFSAERTGGSVSTLTIQRTQQEDSAVYLCASSLAARQYEQYFGPGTRLTVT.

The V call is TRBV5-1, the J call TRBJ1-2; TRBD1 might be the D (6 bases). Trimming took off 3 bases at V and 4 bases at J, with 13 bases between the two ends. The CDR3 length is 14 residues. Germline V lookup: CDR1 SGHRS, CDR2 YFSETQ. CDR3 in amino acids: CASSWETGVYGYTF. DNA of the CDR3: TGCGCCAGCAGCTGGGAGACAGGCGTCTATGGCTACACCTTC.